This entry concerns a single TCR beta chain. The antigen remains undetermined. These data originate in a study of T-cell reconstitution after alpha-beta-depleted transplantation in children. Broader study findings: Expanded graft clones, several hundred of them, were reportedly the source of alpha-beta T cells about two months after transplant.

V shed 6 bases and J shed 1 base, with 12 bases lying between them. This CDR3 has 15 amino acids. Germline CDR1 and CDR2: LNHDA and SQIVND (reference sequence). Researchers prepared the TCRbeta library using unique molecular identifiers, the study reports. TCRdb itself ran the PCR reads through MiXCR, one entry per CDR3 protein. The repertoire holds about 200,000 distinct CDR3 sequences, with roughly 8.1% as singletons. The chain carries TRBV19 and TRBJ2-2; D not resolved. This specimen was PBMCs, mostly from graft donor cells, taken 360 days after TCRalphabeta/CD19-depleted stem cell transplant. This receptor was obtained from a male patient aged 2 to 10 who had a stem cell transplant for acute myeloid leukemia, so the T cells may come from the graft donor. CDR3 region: CASSRMAQNTGELFF. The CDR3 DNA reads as TGTGCCAGTAGCAGGATGGCACAGAACACCGGGGAGCTGTTTTTT.